The sequence of this T cell receptor beta chain was determined in a study of metastatic and nonmetastatic thyroid tumors. Turning to the study itself: Comparison of repertoires was carried out across blood and tumor or nodule tissue from malignant and benign thyroid patients.

Thyroid surgery had not been preceded by any treatment in any patient. For this clone: Its antigen is unknown.

V dropped 0 bases and J dropped 4 bases, with 13 bases sitting between them. The CDR3 runs to 16 residues. Germline CDR1 is MNHEY and CDR2 is SVGAGI. In the original analysis: A classifier for distant metastasis in papillary thyroid cancer was constructed using CDR3 differences observed across clinicopathological groups. TCRdb reprocessed the PCR reads via MiXCR. None of the V and J calls come from the authors' own analysis; TCRdb made them. The data contain tens of thousands of clones, roughly 11% of them seen just once; the ten biggest clones take up roughly 23%. Study observations and caveats: Benign nodules reportedly had significantly lower TCR beta diversity than malignant thyroid tumors in blood and tumor.

Sequenced material: blood. The source of this sequence is a female donor with papillary thyroid cancer or a benign thyroid nodule (not recorded which). Some clones in this sample may be carry-over from other donors' samples. The chain uses TRBV6-5 and TRBJ1-3; D remains ambiguous. DNA of the CDR3: TGTGCCAGCAGTTACTCCCGGACGGGTTTAGGAAACACCATATATTTT. Protein product: CASSYSRTGLGNTIYF.